The entry below gives a single TCR beta chain sequence along with its context. What it recognizes is unknown. Libraries were prepared by immunoSEQ multiplex PCR; TCRdb keeps only in-frame clonotypes and omits some of them. The table lists 50,000 to 65,000 clones, roughly nine tenths of them singletons. This specimen comes from a study of a mutant IDH1 vaccine in newly diagnosed glioma. Across the whole study: Treated patients, roughly 62% male and around 38% female, averaged about 40 years of age.

Time point specified: week 11, during vaccination. The investigators gave 300 ug of mutant IDH1 20-mer peptide in each vaccine dose, together with topical imiquimod. CDR3 size: 14 residues. Per the germline V gene, CDR1 is SEHNR and CDR2 is FQNEAQ (reference sequence). V was cut by 1 base and J by 7 bases, with 13 bases left in between. This TCR was recovered from a man in his fifties or sixties with glioma. The specimen comprised PBMCs, sampled from a glioma patient whose treatment included an IDH1 peptide vaccine. The rearrangement joins TRBV7-9 to TRBJ2-5, with TRBD2 as a possible D gene (5 bases). As DNA, the CDR3 is TGTGCCAGCAGCTTAGATCGGGGTGTGGGGACCCAGTACTTC. Translation gives CASSLDRGVGTQYF.